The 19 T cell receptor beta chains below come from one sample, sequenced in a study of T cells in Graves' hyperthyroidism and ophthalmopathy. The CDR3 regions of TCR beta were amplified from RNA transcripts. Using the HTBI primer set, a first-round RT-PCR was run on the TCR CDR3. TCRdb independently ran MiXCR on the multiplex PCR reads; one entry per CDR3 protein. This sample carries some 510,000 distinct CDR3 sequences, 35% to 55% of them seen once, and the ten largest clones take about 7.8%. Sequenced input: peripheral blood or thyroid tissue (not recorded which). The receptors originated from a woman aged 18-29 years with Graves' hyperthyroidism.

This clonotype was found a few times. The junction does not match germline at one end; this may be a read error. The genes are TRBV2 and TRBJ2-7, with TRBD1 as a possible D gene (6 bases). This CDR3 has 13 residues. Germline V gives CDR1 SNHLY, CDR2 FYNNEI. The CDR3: CASSLGAGYVQYF. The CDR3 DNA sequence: TGTGCCAGCAGTTTGGGGGCTGGCTACGTGCAGTACTTC.

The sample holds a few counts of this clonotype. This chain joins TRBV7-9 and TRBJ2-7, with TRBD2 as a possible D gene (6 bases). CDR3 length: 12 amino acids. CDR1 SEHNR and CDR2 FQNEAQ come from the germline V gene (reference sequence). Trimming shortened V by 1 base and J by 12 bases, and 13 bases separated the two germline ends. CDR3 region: CASSLDRRVLYF. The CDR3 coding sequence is TGTGCCAGCAGCTTAGATCGGAGGGTGTTGTACTTC. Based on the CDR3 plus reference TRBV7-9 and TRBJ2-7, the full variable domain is DTGVSQNPRHKITKRGQNVTFRCDPISEHNRLYWYRQTLGQGPEFLTYFQNEAQLEKSRLLSDRFSAERPKGSFSTLEIQRTEQGDSAMYLCASSLDRRVLYFGPGTRLTVT.

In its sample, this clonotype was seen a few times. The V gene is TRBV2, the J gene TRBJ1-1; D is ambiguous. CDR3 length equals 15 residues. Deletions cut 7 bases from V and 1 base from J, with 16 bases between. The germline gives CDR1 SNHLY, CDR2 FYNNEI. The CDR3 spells CASKITGGANTEAFF. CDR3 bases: TGTGCCAGCAAGATAACGGGAGGAGCGAACACTGAAGCTTTCTTT. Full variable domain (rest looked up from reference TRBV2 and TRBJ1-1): EPEVTQTPSHQVTQMGQEVILRCVPISNHLYFYWYRQILGQKVEFLVSFYNNEISEKSEIFDDQFSVERPDGSNFTLKIRSTKLEDSAMYFCASKITGGANTEAFFGQGTRLTVV.

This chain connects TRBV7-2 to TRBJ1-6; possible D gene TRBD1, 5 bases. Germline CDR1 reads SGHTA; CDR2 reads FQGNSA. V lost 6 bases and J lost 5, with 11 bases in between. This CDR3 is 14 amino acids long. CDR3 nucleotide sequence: TGTGCCAGCAGTCTAAACAGGAATAATTCACCCCTCCACTTT. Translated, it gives CASSLNRNNSPLHF.

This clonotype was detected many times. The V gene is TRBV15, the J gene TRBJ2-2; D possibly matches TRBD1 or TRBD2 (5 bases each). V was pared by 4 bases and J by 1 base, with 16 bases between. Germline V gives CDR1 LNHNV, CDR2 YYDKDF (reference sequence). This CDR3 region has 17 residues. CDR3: CATSTTTGPGNTGELFF. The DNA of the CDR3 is TGTGCCACCAGCACCACAACGGGACCCGGGAACACCGGGGAGCTGTTTTTT. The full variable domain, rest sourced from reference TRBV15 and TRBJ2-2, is DAMVIQNPRYQVTQFGKPVTLSCSQTLNHNVMYWYQQKSSQAPKLLFHYYDKDFNNEADTPDNFQSRRPNTSFCFLDIRSPGLGDTAMYLCATSTTTGPGNTGELFFGEGSRLTVL.

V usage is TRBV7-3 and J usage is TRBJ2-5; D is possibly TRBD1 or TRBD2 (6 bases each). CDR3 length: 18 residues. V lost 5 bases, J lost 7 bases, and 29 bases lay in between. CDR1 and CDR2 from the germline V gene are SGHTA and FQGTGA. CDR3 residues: CASSPGHLKGEAGGTQYF. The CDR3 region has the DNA TGTGCCAGCAGCCCCGGACATCTGAAGGGGGAGGCCGGGGGGACCCAGTACTTC.

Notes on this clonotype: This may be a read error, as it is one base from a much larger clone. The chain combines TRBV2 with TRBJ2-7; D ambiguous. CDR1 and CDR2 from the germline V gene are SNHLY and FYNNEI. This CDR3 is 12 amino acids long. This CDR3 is CPSSTSSYEQYF. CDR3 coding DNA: TGTCCCAGCAGCACGAGCTCCTACGAGCAGTACTTC.

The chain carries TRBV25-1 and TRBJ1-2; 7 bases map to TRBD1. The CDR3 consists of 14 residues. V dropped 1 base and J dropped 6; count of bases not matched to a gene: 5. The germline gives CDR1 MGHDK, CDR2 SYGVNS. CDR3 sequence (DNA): TGTGCCAGCAGTGAATCCCTCGGACAGGATGGCTACACCTTC. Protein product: CASSESLGQDGYTF.

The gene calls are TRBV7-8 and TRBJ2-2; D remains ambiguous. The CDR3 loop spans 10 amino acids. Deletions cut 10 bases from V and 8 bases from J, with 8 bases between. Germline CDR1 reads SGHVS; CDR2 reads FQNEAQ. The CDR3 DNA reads TGTGCCACCCTTATGGGGGAGCTGTTTTTT. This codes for CATLMGELFF. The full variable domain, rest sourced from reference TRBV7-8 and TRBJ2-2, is GAGVSQSPRYKVAKRGQDVALRCDPISGHVSLFWYQQALGQGPEFLTYFQNEAQLDKSGLPSDRFFAERPEGSVSTLKIQRTQQEDSAVYLCATLMGELFFGEGSRLTVL.

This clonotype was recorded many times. The CDR3: CASRADSGNTEAFF. As DNA, the CDR3 is TGTGCCAGCAGGGCTGACAGCGGGAACACTGAAGCTTTCTTT. This chain links TRBV2 with TRBJ1-1; D might be TRBD1 (5 bases). With 6 bases removed from V and 1 base from J, the gap between germline ends came to 12 bases. CDR3 length: 14 residues. CDR1 SNHLY and CDR2 FYNNEI come from the germline V gene.

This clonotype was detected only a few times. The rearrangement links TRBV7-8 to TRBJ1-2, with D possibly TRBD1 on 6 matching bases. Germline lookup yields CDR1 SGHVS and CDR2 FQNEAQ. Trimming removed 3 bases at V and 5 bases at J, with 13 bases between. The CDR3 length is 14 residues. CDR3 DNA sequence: TGTGCCAGCAGCTTGCAGGACAGCTTGTATGGCTACACCTTC. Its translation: CASSLQDSLYGYTF.

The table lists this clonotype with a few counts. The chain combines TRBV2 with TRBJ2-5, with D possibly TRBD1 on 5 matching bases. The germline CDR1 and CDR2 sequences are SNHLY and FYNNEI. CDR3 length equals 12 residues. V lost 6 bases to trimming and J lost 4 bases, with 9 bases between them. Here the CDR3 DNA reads TGTGCCAGCAGAGGGGATGCAGAGACCCAGTACTTC. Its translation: CASRGDAETQYF.

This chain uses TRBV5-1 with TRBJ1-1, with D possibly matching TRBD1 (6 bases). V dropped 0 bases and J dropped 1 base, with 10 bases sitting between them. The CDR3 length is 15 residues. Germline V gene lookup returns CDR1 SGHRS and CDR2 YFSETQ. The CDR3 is CASSLVQGSNTEAFF. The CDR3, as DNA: TGCGCCAGCAGCTTGGTTCAGGGGTCGAACACTGAAGCTTTCTTT.

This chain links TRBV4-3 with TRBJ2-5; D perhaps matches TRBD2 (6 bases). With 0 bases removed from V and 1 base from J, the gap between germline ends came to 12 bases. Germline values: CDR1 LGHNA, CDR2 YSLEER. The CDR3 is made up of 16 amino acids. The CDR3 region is CASSQEWASAQETQYF. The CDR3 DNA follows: TGCGCCAGCAGCCAAGAGTGGGCTAGCGCCCAAGAGACCCAGTACTTC.

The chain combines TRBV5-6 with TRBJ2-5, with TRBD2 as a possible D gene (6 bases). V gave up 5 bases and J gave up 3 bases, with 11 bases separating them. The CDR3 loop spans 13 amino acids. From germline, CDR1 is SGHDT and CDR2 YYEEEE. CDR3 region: CASRYLAEETQYF. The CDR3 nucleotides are TGTGCCAGCAGGTACTTAGCGGAAGAGACCCAGTACTTC.

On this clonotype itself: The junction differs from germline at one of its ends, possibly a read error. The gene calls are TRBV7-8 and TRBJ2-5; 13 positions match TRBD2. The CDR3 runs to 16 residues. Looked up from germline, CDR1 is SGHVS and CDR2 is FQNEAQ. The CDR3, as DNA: TGCGCCAGCAGCCCGGGACTAGCGGGAAATCAAGAGACCCAGTACTTC. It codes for CASSPGLAGNQETQYF.

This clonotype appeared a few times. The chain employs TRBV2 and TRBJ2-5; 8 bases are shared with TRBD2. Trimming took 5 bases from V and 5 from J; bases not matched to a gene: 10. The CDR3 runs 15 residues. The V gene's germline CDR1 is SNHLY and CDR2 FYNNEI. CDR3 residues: CASSSPGGRSETQYF. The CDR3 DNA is TGTGCCAGCAGTTCCCCCGGCGGGAGGTCGGAGACCCAGTACTTC.

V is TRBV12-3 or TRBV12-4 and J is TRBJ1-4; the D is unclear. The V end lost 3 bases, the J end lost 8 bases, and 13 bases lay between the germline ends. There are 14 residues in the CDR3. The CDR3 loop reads CASSFQVEGEKLFF. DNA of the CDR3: TGTGCCAGCAGTTTTCAGGTGGAGGGAGAAAAACTGTTTTTT.

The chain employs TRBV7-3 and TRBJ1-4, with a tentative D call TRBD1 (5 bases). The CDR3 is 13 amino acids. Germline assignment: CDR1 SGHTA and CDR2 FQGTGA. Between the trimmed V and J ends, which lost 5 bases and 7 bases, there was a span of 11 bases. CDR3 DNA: TGTGCCAGCAGCCAAACGCAGGGTGAAAAACTGTTTTTT. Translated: CASSQTQGEKLFF.